The clone carrying this T cell receptor beta chain is a singleton in its sample. As originally analysed: Reference gene primer amplification yielded estimated nucleated cell counts. Repertoires were generated with immunoSEQ multiplex PCR, while TCRdb's copy carries only in-frame clones and drops some. V, J and clone size were drawn from that table, and D and trimming were deduced from the DNA. Of nearly 90,000 clones listed, 55% to 75% were seen once; the top ten hold about 15%. This record belongs to a study of blood T cell repertoires in COVID-19. The wider study: There were acute and convalescent COVID-19 samples, and they came from the United States, Italy and Spain.

In germline, CDR1 is LNHDA, CDR2 SQIVND (reference sequence). V lost 11 bases to trimming and J lost 5 bases, with 18 bases between them. The CDR3 runs to 13 residues. The gene calls are TRBV19 and TRBJ1-2; maybe TRBD1 (6 bases). This receptor was identified in a woman of 80 years or more with acute or convalescent COVID-19. The sequencing sample was made of peripheral blood. For the CDR3, the DNA is TGTGCCTCGGAAGCGGGGGCAGGGTATGGCTACACCTTC. Its translation: CASEAGAGYGYTF.